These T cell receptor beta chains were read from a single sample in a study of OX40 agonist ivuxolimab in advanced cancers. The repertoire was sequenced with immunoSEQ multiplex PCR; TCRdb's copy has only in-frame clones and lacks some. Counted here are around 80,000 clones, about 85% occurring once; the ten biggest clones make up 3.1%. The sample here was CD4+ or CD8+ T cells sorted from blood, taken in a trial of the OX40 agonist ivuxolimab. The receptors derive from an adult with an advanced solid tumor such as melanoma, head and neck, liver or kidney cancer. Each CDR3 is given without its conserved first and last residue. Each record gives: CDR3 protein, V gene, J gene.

CDR3: AWSRGVNYGYT; V: TRBV30; J: TRBJ1-2
CDR3: ASSLTWTGNYGYT; V: TRBV28; J: TRBJ1-2
CDR3: ASSLKTGYEQF; V: TRBV27; J: TRBJ2-1
CDR3: ASSRDGGTGNTIY; V: TRBV5-5; J: TRBJ1-3
CDR3: SVEGGGNTIY; V: TRBV29-1; J: TRBJ1-3
CDR3: ASIRGTSQGSEQF; V: TRBV2; J: TRBJ2-1
CDR3: ASSLARTENTEAF; V: TRBV7-9; J: TRBJ1-1
CDR3: ASSPTGIVIQPQH; V: TRBV5-8; J: TRBJ1-5
CDR3: ASSLDPSGNTEAF; V: TRBV11-2; J: TRBJ1-1
CDR3: ASSLAGDPNYGYT; V: TRBV5-6; J: TRBJ1-2
CDR3: ASRPGGTGELF; V: TRBV11-1; J: TRBJ2-2
CDR3: ASSNPKGTDNQPQH; V: TRBV21-1; J: TRBJ1-5
CDR3: ASSEYYGRFNEKLF; V: TRBV10-2; J: TRBJ1-4
CDR3: ASSRDRAHEQF; V: TRBV7-2; J: TRBJ2-1
CDR3: ASSLGQGAGRQY; V: TRBV5-4; J: TRBJ2-3
CDR3: AWNPGGGRAYNEQF; V: TRBV30; J: TRBJ2-1
CDR3: ASCASRESEAF; V: TRBV18; J: TRBJ1-1
CDR3: ASSSPGTRETQY; V: TRBV5-1; J: TRBJ2-5
CDR3: AWSVRKGSATPLH; V: TRBV30; J: TRBJ1-6
CDR3: ASLGGRGHTEAF; V: TRBV30; J: TRBJ1-1
CDR3: ASSLGASGSTDTQY; V: TRBV7-8; J: TRBJ2-3
CDR3: ASNDRFNEQF; V: TRBV7-8; J: TRBJ2-1
CDR3: ASSLEAGTGVVGYT; V: TRBV5-8; J: TRBJ1-2
CDR3: ASSPQQGSSYEQY; V: TRBV18; J: TRBJ2-7
CDR3: ASSLREGGIGQF; V: TRBV27; J: TRBJ2-1
CDR3: ASSSTVRLAGRYNEQF; V: TRBV7-9; J: TRBJ2-1
CDR3: AWSGSGTGLD; V: TRBV30; J: TRBJ2-7
CDR3: ASGGRAYEQY; V: TRBV10-3; J: TRBJ2-7
CDR3: AWKVPSTDTQY; V: TRBV30; J: TRBJ2-3
CDR3: AWSETDNKETQY; V: TRBV30; J: TRBJ2-5
CDR3: ASSEALAGSTNEQF; V: TRBV2; J: TRBJ2-1
CDR3: ASSPGVSETQY; V: TRBV18; J: TRBJ2-5
CDR3: ASSYPGRADEQF; V: TRBV7-3; J: TRBJ2-1
CDR3: ASRYDRGTEAF; V: TRBV6-1; J: TRBJ1-1
CDR3: ASSLDAGGREKLF; V: TRBV5-1; J: TRBJ1-4
CDR3: ASSLVDGRQETQY; V: TRBV7-2; J: TRBJ2-5
CDR3: ASSATSGNTIY; V: TRBV19; J: TRBJ1-3
CDR3: AWTGSYEQY; V: TRBV30; J: TRBJ2-7
CDR3: ATPDRASYEQY; V: TRBV6-5; J: TRBJ2-7
CDR3: ASSLAIVSGPYNEQF; V: TRBV5-1; J: TRBJ2-1
CDR3: ASSLESPYNEQF; V: TRBV5-6; J: TRBJ2-1
CDR3: ASSLGGDMNTEAF; V: TRBV11-2; J: TRBJ1-1
CDR3: ASSNRGPEKLF; V: TRBV6-5; J: TRBJ1-4
CDR3: SVVRGVNTEAF; V: TRBV29-1; J: TRBJ1-1
CDR3: ASSQTFFPSNEQF; V: TRBV4-3; J: TRBJ2-1